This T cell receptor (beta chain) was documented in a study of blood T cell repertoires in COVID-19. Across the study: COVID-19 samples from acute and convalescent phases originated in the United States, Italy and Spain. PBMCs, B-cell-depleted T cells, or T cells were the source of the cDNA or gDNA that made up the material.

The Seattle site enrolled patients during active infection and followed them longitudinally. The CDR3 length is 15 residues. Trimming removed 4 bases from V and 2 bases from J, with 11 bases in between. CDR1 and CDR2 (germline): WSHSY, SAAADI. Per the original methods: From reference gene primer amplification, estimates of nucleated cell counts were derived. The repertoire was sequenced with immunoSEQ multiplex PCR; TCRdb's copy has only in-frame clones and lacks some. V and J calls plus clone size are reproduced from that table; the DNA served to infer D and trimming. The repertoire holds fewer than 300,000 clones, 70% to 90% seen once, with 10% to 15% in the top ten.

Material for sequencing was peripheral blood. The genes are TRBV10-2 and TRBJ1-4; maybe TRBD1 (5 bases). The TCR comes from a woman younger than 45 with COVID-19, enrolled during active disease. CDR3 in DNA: TGCGCCAGCAGTGCGTTCAGGGTGACTAATGAAAAACTGTTTTTT. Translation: CASSAFRVTNEKLFF.